A single sample gave rise to the 14 T cell receptor beta chains below, sequenced in a study of OX40 agonist ivuxolimab in advanced cancers. TCRdb's table, derived via immunoSEQ multiplex PCR, lists solely in-frame clones and lacks some. The repertoire consists of around 40,000 clones, with 80% occurring once and the leading ten covering roughly 4%. The sequenced sample was CD4+ or CD8+ T cells sorted from blood, obtained in a trial of the OX40 agonist ivuxolimab. The receptors shown here come from an adult with an advanced solid tumor such as melanoma, head and neck, liver or kidney cancer.

This chain connects TRBV18 to TRBJ2-3; TRBD2 matches at 7 bases. The CDR3 has 16 amino acids. V lost 2 bases and J lost 4; bases outside the gene matches: 9. Germline assignment: CDR1 KGHSH and CDR2 LQKENI. The CDR3 DNA follows: TGTGCCAGCTCACCAAGACTGGGCGGGAGTTCAGATACGCAGTATTTT. It codes for CASSPRLGGSSDTQYF.

This chain links TRBV20-1 with TRBJ1-4; D not certain. Trimming pared 7 bases from V and 8 bases from J, leaving 11 bases between. Germline V gives CDR1 DFQATT, CDR2 SNEGSKA (reference sequence). The CDR3 spans 11 residues. CDR3 amino acids: CSGLRREKLFF. In DNA, the CDR3 is TGCAGTGGCCTCAGGCGGGAAAAACTGTTTTTT.

The chain has TRBV7-3 and TRBJ2-3; D unclear. Germline V gene sequence: CDR1 SGHTA, CDR2 FQGTGA. The CDR3 is made up of 15 amino acids. The ends were cut back, 3 bases at V and 2 bases at J, with 12 bases in the middle. The DNA for the CDR3 is TGTGCCAGCAGCTTTGGCCTTACCCTCACAGATACGCAGTATTTT. Translation gives CASSFGLTLTDTQYF.

CDR3 region: CASTPGGGTYEQYF. For the CDR3, the DNA is TGTGCCAGCACTCCGGGGGGGGGAACCTACGAGCAGTACTTC. This rearrangement joins TRBV6-1 to TRBJ2-7; 8 bases align to TRBD2. Germline-derived CDR1 and CDR2 are MNHNS and SASEGT. The ends lost 7 bases at V and 2 bases at J; junction bases unmatched: 7. CDR3 length equals 14 residues.

The rearrangement links TRBV5-4 to TRBJ2-5; D gene unclear. V was shortened by 7 bases and J by 5 bases, with 15 bases between the two germline ends. Germline V lookup: CDR1 SGHNT, CDR2 YYREEE (reference sequence). The CDR3 totals 13 residues. CDR3 sequence: CASRPGLIETQYF. The CDR3 coding sequence is TGTGCCAGCCGCCCAGGTCTCATTGAGACCCAGTACTTC.

The chain employs TRBV6-6 and TRBJ2-3; D is possibly TRBD2 (6 bases). The CDR3 runs 15 residues. Germline CDR1 is MNHNY and CDR2 is SVGAGI (reference sequence). V gave up 6 bases and J gave up 4 bases, with 17 bases separating them. This chain's CDR3 is CASRRGGERADTQYF. In nucleotides, the CDR3 is TGTGCCAGCAGAAGGGGAGGAGAGAGGGCAGATACGCAGTATTTT.

CDR3 nucleotide sequence: TGCAGCGTTGACCCCCTGGGCAATCCCACCGGGGAGCTGTTTTTT. It codes for CSVDPLGNPTGELFF. The chain combines TRBV29-1 with TRBJ2-2; no clear D gene. Deletions cut 3 bases from V and 4 bases from J, with 15 bases between. CDR3 length: 15 amino acids. From germline, CDR1 is SQVTM and CDR2 ANQGSEA.

The J gene is TRBJ2-2, the V gene TRBV29-1; 7 positions match TRBD2. Germline CDR1 SQVTM, CDR2 ANQGSEA. The CDR3 loop spans 13 amino acids. Trimming removed 7 bases from V and 7 bases from J; junction bases left unmatched: 9. The CDR3 here is CSGRGSGDGELFF. The CDR3 nucleotides read TGCAGCGGGCGCGGGAGTGGCGACGGGGAGCTGTTTTTT.

The gene calls are TRBV7-3 and TRBJ2-1, with D unresolved. The CDR3 totals 13 residues. In germline, CDR1 is SGHTA, CDR2 FQGTGA. V was trimmed by 5 bases and J by 5 bases, leaving 10 bases between them. CDR3 protein: CASSKNRNNEQFF. Here the CDR3 DNA reads TGTGCCAGCAGCAAAAACAGAAACAATGAGCAGTTCTTC.

This clone was found a few times. The chain links TRBV11-2 to TRBJ1-6; D unclear. CDR1 and CDR2 from the germline V gene are SGHAT and FQNNGV. This CDR3 comprises 12 residues. Trimming left V 1 base short and J 13 bases short, with 8 bases between. The DNA for the CDR3 is TGTGCCAGCAGCTTAGCTGATAGGCCCCTCCACTTT. As protein: CASSLADRPLHF. The full variable domain, completed using reference TRBV11-2 and TRBJ1-6, is EAGVAQSPRYKIIEKRQSVAFWCNPISGHATLYWYQQILGQGPKLLIQFQNNGVVDDSQLPKDRFSAERLKGVDSTLKIQPAKLEDSAVYLCASSLADRPLHFGNGTRLTVT.

This clone was observed a handful of times. This sequence joins TRBV5-6 and TRBJ1-1; the match to TRBD1 covers 7 bases. Losses at the gene ends were 4 bases for V and 4 bases for J; bases not matched to a gene: 10. Germline lookup yields CDR1 SGHDT and CDR2 YYEEEE. The CDR3 extends over 15 amino acids. CDR3 amino acids: CASSRRTGRVTEAFF. The CDR3 DNA follows: TGTGCCAGCAGCCGTAGGACAGGCCGTGTCACTGAAGCTTTCTTT. Supplemented by reference TRBV5-6 and TRBJ1-1, the full variable domain reads DAGVTQSPTHLIKTRGQQVTLRCSPKSGHDTVSWYQQALGQGPQFIFQYYEEEERQRGNFPDRFSGHQFPNYSSELNVNALLLGDSALYLCASSRRTGRVTEAFFGQGTRLTVV.

The chain is built from TRBV9 and TRBJ1-1; D possibly corresponds to TRBD1 (5 bases). Trimming removed 2 bases at V and 0 bases at J, with 8 bases between. The V gene's germline CDR1 is SGDLS and CDR2 YYNGEE. The CDR3 contains 14 residues. The CDR3 DNA sequence: TGTGCCAGCAGCGTGGGGCAGGTGAACACTGAAGCTTTCTTT. This gives the protein CASSVGQVNTEAFF.

As DNA, the CDR3 is TGTGCCAGCAGCCGCGGACAGGGGCCCGCTGAAGCTTTCTTT. It specifies CASSRGQGPAEAFF. The rearrangement joins TRBV6-6 to TRBJ1-1, with TRBD1 matching 9 bases. The CDR3 contains 14 residues. Germline V gene sequence: CDR1 MNHNY, CDR2 SVGAGI (reference sequence). Trimming at V came to 6 bases and at J to 6 bases, leaving 8 bases not matched to a gene.

About this clone itself: A junction end diverges from the germline sequence, so it may reflect a read error. The chain employs TRBV6-6 and TRBJ2-7; 8 bases agree with TRBD2. Germline CDR1 is MNHNY and CDR2 is SVGAGI (reference sequence). CDR3 length: 14 residues. Written as DNA, the CDR3 is TGTGCCAGCAGTACCTCCAGGACTAGCTACGGGCAGTACTTC. Amino acid sequence: CASSTSRTSYGQYF.